The 18 T cell receptor beta chains below come from one sample, sequenced in a study of T-cell reconstitution after alpha-beta-depleted transplantation in children. Unique molecular identifiers were incorporated when the TCRbeta library was constructed. TCRdb fed the PCR reads into MiXCR, producing one record per CDR3 protein. The sample carries about 600,000 distinct CDR3 sequences, 10% to 15% recorded once. This specimen consisted of PBMCs, mostly from graft donor cells, obtained 360 days after TCRalphabeta/CD19-depleted stem cell transplant. The receptors here all came from a male patient aged 10-17 years who had a stem cell transplant for acute myeloid leukemia, so the T cells may come from the graft donor.

J is TRBJ2-3 and V is TRBV5-5; perhaps TRBD2 as D (5 bases). The CDR3 contains 15 residues. CDR1 and CDR2 (germline): SGHKS, YYEKEE (reference sequence). With 6 bases removed from V and 0 bases from J, the gap between germline ends came to 14 bases. The CDR3 spells CASNGLIASTDTQYF. Here the CDR3 DNA reads TGTGCCAGCAACGGACTCATAGCCAGCACAGATACGCAGTATTTT.

This sequence joins TRBV7-6 and TRBJ2-7; no definite D call. The CDR3 is made up of 13 amino acids. Trimming stripped 2 bases from V and 3 bases from J, with 8 bases between. Germline V CDR1 and CDR2: SGHVS, FNYEAQ. Here the CDR3 DNA reads TGTGCCAGCAGCTTAAACTTTTACTACGAGCAGTACTTC. It yields the protein CASSLNFYYEQYF.

This clonotype was seen many times. V is TRBV20-1 and J is TRBJ2-5; TRBD1 matches 10 bases. With V trimmed by 6 bases and J by 5 bases, 3 bases remained unmatched. The germline CDR1 and CDR2 sequences are DFQATT and SNEGSKA (reference sequence). The CDR3 loop spans 12 amino acids. As DNA, the CDR3 is TGCAGTGCGGTGGGACAGGGGGAGACCCAGTACTTC. This translates into CSAVGQGETQYF.

The chain employs TRBV20-1 and TRBJ2-1; the D gene is possibly TRBD2 (7 bases). The germline gives CDR1 DFQATT, CDR2 SNEGSKA (reference sequence). The V gene lost 3 bases and the J gene lost 4 bases, with 13 bases spanning the gap. The CDR3 contains 14 residues. In DNA, the CDR3 is TGCAGTGCTAGGGGGGCGGGAGTGTACAATGAGCAGTTCTTC. Encoded protein: CSARGAGVYNEQFF.

In its sample, this clonotype was seen a few times. V gene TRBV10-3 combines with J gene TRBJ1-5; D is uncertain. The CDR3 is made up of 13 amino acids. Germline V gene sequence: CDR1 ENHRY, CDR2 SYGVKD. Here the CDR3 reads CAQSETNFGPQHF. The CDR3 region has the DNA TGTGCACAATCCGAGACCAACTTTGGGCCCCAGCATTTT.

This clonotype was picked up a small number of times. This chain connects TRBV12-3 or TRBV12-4 to TRBJ2-7; D possibly uses TRBD1 or TRBD2 (8 bases each). The CDR3 is 20 residues long. Trimming cost V 3 bases and J 2 bases, with 29 bases left between them. CDR3 amino acids: CASSFQRQGRRLAGPYEQYF. Here the CDR3 DNA reads TGTGCCAGCAGTTTCCAAAGACAGGGGCGACGGCTAGCGGGCCCCTACGAGCAGTACTTC.

This clonotype was seen ten or more times. The CDR3 coding sequence is TGCAGTGCTGGGACAGGGGTGTTAGATACGCAGTATTTT. Translated, it gives CSAGTGVLDTQYF. This chain joins TRBV20-1 and TRBJ2-3; 10 positions agree with TRBD1. V shed 5 bases and J 5 bases; nucleotides not matched to a gene: 4. Per germline, CDR1 DFQATT and CDR2 SNEGSKA (reference sequence). The CDR3 covers 13 residues.

The chain uses TRBV20-1 and TRBJ2-7, with 8 bases identical to TRBD2. With 6 bases clipped from V and 5 bases from J, the junction kept 18 bases outside the gene matches. This CDR3 is 16 amino acids long. The germline CDR1 and CDR2 sequences are DFQATT and SNEGSKA (reference sequence). The CDR3 region has the DNA TGCAGTGCAAGGGAGCGGGAGTACGGATTTATCCACGAGCAGTACTTC. Encoded protein: CSAREREYGFIHEQYF.

This rearrangement joins TRBV29-1 to TRBJ2-5; weak D call: TRBD1 (6 bases). This CDR3 is built from 13 residues. The germline V gene encodes CDR1 SQVTM and CDR2 ANQGSEA. The V end was cut by 2 bases, the J end by 2 bases, with 9 bases between. Written as DNA, the CDR3 is TGCAGCGTTGAACTCCAGGGGCAAGAGACCCAGTACTTC. Encoded protein: CSVELQGQETQYF.

This clonotype was observed a handful of times. The chain couples TRBV29-1 to TRBJ1-5; D remains ambiguous. CDR3 size: 13 residues. The ends were cut back, 4 bases at V and 5 bases at J, with 12 bases in the middle. Germline V CDR1 and CDR2: SQVTM, ANQGSEA. In DNA, the CDR3 is TGCAGCGTTGCCTCGTACATAGATCAGCCCCAGCATTTT. It translates to CSVASYIDQPQHF.

The chain's CDR3 is CASSWRVLGSDVYEQYF. In DNA form, the CDR3 reads TGTGCCAGCAGTTGGAGGGTCCTGGGGAGCGACGTCTACGAGCAGTACTTC. The chain combines TRBV12-3 or TRBV12-4 with TRBJ2-7; possible D gene TRBD2, 6 bases. Trimming left V 4 bases short and J 3 bases short, with 22 bases between. This CDR3 comprises 17 residues.

This clonotype was detected a few times. The V gene is TRBV5-1, the J gene TRBJ1-1; D remains unclear. This CDR3 spans 15 amino acids. In germline, CDR1 is SGHRS, CDR2 YFSETQ. V was trimmed by 4 bases and J by 6 bases, leaving 19 bases between them. In DNA form, the CDR3 reads TGCGCCAGCAGCGTTTCGTATCAAGAAAAGGCTGAAGCTTTCTTT. It translates to CASSVSYQEKAEAFF.

This clonotype was seen a few times. V usage is TRBV29-1 and J usage is TRBJ1-1; TRBD1 might be the D (5 bases). The CDR3 is 13 residues long. Deletions cut 6 bases from V and 4 bases from J, with 15 bases between. CDR1 and CDR2 (germline): SQVTM, ANQGSEA. The CDR3: CSVAQAPGTEAFF. CDR3 nucleotides: TGCAGCGTGGCACAGGCCCCGGGCACTGAAGCTTTCTTT.

The chain uses TRBV29-1 and TRBJ2-2; 8 bases agree with TRBD2. CDR3 length: 16 amino acids. Germline loops: CDR1 SQVTM, CDR2 ANQGSEA. Trimming at V came to 6 bases and at J to 4 bases, leaving 13 bases not matched to a gene. CDR3 loop: CSVPWGGREGTGELFF. The CDR3 coding sequence is TGCAGCGTGCCCTGGGGGGGTCGGGAGGGCACCGGGGAGCTGTTTTTT.

The chain links TRBV9 to TRBJ2-1; 7 nucleotides align to TRBD2. Germline trimming cut 2 bases from V and 8 bases from J; bases unmatched to any gene: 10. The CDR3 loop spans 15 amino acids. Germline CDR1 is SGDLS and CDR2 is YYNGEE. Here the CDR3 reads CASSVGRHFDHEQFF. The CDR3 nucleotides are TGTGCCAGCAGCGTCGGGAGGCATTTTGATCATGAGCAGTTCTTC.

This chain connects TRBV28 to TRBJ2-1, with D perhaps matching TRBD2 (5 bases). Trimming took 3 bases from V and 0 from J, leaving 9 bases between them. Germline CDR1 MDHEN, CDR2 SYDVKM. There are 15 residues in the CDR3. CDR3: CASSFGDRSYNEQFF. In DNA form, the CDR3 reads TGTGCCAGCAGTTTCGGGGATCGCTCCTACAATGAGCAGTTCTTC.

This clonotype was seen only a few times. The rearrangement links TRBV29-1 to TRBJ2-1; possibly TRBD2 for D (5 bases). The ends were cut back, 2 bases at V and 4 bases at J, with 12 bases in the middle. Germline CDR1 reads SQVTM; CDR2 reads ANQGSEA. There are 14 residues in the CDR3. CDR3 DNA: TGCAGCGTTGAACGAAAGGCGGGTTACAATGAGCAGTTCTTC. Translating it yields CSVERKAGYNEQFF.

The chain has TRBV4-3 and TRBJ2-7, with D possibly TRBD2 on 6 matching bases. Germline V gene sequence: CDR1 LGHNA, CDR2 YSLEER. The CDR3 spans 17 residues. Trimming pared 4 bases from V and 2 bases from J, leaving 21 bases between. The chain's CDR3 is CASSPYRRASATYEQYF. The DNA for the CDR3 is TGCGCCAGCAGCCCCTACCGTCGGGCTAGCGCGACCTACGAGCAGTACTTC.